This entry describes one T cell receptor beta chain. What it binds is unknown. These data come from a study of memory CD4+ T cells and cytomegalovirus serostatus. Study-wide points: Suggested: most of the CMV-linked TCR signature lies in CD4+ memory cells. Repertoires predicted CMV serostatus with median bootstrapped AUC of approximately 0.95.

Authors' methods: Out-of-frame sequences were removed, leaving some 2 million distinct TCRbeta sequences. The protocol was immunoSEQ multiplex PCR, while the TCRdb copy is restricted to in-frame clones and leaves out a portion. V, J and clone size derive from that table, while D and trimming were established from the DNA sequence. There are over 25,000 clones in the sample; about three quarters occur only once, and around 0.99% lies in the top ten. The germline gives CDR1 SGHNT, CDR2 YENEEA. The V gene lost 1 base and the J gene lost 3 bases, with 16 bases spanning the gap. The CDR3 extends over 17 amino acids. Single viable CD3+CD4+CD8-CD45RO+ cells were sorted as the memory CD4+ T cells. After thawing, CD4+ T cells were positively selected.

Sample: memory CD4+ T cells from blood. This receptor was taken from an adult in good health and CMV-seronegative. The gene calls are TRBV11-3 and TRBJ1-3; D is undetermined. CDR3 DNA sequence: TGTGCCAGCAGCTTAGGTTCCGGCTTCGAAGGTGGAAACACCATATATTTT. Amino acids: CASSLGSGFEGGNTIYF.